One sample yielded the 24 T cell receptor beta chains listed below, sequenced in a study of CD8+ T cells in alopecia areata. RNA, once extracted, was reverse transcribed into cDNA for use as the sequencing template. Here immunoSEQ multiplex PCR was the method, and the copy in TCRdb shows in-frame clones only, minus some. Of around 61,000 clones in the sample, roughly 44% were seen once. Material: CD8+ T cells sorted from blood, obtained at week 0. These receptors all come from a human donor with alopecia areata.

The chain carries TRBV27 and TRBJ2-1; no reliable D call. V was cut by 4 bases and J by 10 bases, with 11 bases left in between. The germline V gene encodes CDR1 MNHEY and CDR2 SMNVEV (reference sequence). This CDR3 has 12 amino acids. The CDR3 loop is CASSSPGGEQFF. The CDR3 DNA reads TGTGCCAGCAGTTCTCCGGGCGGAGAGCAGTTCTTC.

The chain uses TRBV27 and TRBJ2-1; 11 bases match TRBD2. The germline CDR1 and CDR2 sequences are MNHEY and SMNVEV (reference sequence). This CDR3 has 15 residues. Trimming removed 5 bases from V and 7 bases from J; junction bases left unmatched: 7. As DNA, the CDR3 is TGTGCCAGCAGTATAGCGGGAGGGCCGAGGAATGAGCAGTTCTTC. This encodes CASSIAGGPRNEQFF.

The chain combines TRBV5-6 with TRBJ2-5, with no clear D. Germline V gene sequence: CDR1 SGHDT, CDR2 YYEEEE. V was shortened by 7 bases and J by 5 bases, with 18 bases between the two germline ends. The CDR3 is made up of 14 amino acids. The CDR3 nucleotides are TGTGCCAGCGGTAGGAGCGTAATCGGGGAGACCCAGTACTTC. Translation: CASGRSVIGETQYF.

In DNA, the CDR3 is TGTGCCAGCAGCGCCCGGGGTCTAGCGGGAGCGTCAGATACGCAGTATTTT. Encoded protein: CASSARGLAGASDTQYF. The rearrangement links TRBV9 to TRBJ2-3, with 10 bases lining up with TRBD2. Losses at the gene ends were 3 bases for V and 4 bases for J; bases not matched to a gene: 11. The CDR3 is 17 residues long. From germline, CDR1 is SGDLS and CDR2 YYNGEE.

The chain carries TRBV9 and TRBJ2-5; a possible D gene is TRBD1 (6 bases). CDR1 and CDR2 from the germline V gene are SGDLS and YYNGEE. V shed 3 bases and J shed 4 bases, with 19 bases lying between them. The CDR3 contains 16 residues. As DNA, the CDR3 is TGTGCCAGCAGCGAGGGGGTGGAGTTCGCCAGAGAGACCCAGTACTTC. It translates to CASSEGVEFARETQYF.

This clone has more than one count but fewer than ten. This chain connects TRBV11-2 to TRBJ2-7; D is possibly TRBD1 or TRBD2 (5 bases each). The CDR3 sequence is 15 residues long. Germline values: CDR1 SGHAT, CDR2 FQNNGV. Deletions cut 2 bases from V and 6 bases from J, with 17 bases between. CDR3: CASSLTGTGPSEQYF. The CDR3 DNA reads TGTGCCAGCAGCTTAACCGGGACGGGCCCCTCCGAGCAGTACTTC.

The sample holds many counts of this clone. The chain links TRBV9 to TRBJ2-7; tentative D call: TRBD1 (6 bases). The CDR3 runs 15 residues. The V end lost 3 bases, the J end lost 5 bases, and 18 bases lay between the germline ends. Germline V gives CDR1 SGDLS, CDR2 YYNGEE. In DNA form, the CDR3 reads TGTGCCAGCAGCGAACAGGGCCTAGACGGGGACGAGCAGTACTTC. Translated: CASSEQGLDGDEQYF.

The chain couples TRBV15 to TRBJ2-1; D uncertain. The length of the CDR3 is 13 residues. Germline assignment: CDR1 LNHNV and CDR2 YYDKDF (reference sequence). Trimming shortened V by 3 bases and J by 1 base, and 4 bases separated the two germline ends. CDR3 residues: CATSRESYNEQFF. The CDR3 nucleotides are TGTGCCACCAGCAGGGAATCCTACAATGAGCAGTTCTTC. Full variable domain (outside the CDR3, taken from reference TRBV15 and TRBJ2-1): DAMVIQNPRYQVTQFGKPVTLSCSQTLNHNVMYWYQQKSSQAPKLLFHYYDKDFNNEADTPDNFQSRRPNTSFCFLDIRSPGLGDTAMYLCATSRESYNEQFFGPGTRLTVL.

The chain recombines TRBV5-4 with TRBJ2-7; possible D gene TRBD2, 5 bases. CDR3 length: 13 amino acids. V lost 2 bases and J lost 1, with 7 bases in between. CDR1 SGHNT and CDR2 YYREEE come from the germline V gene (reference sequence). The CDR3 reads CASSFGESYEQYF. CDR3 sequence (DNA): TGTGCCAGCAGCTTCGGGGAGTCCTACGAGCAGTACTTC. Combining the CDR3 with reference TRBV5-4 and TRBJ2-7 gives the whole variable domain ETGVTQSPTHLIKTRGQQVTLRCSSQSGHNTVSWYQQALGQGPQFIFQYYREEENGRGNFPPRFSGLQFPNYSSELNVNALELDDSALYLCASSFGESYEQYFGPGTRLTVT.

CDR3 bases: TGTGCCAGCAGTTTATCCGGTGGCGCTGGGGCCAACGTCCTGACTTTC. Translated: CASSLSGGAGANVLTF. The rearrangement links TRBV28 to TRBJ2-6, with D unclear. The V end was cut by 1 base, the J end by 2 bases, with 9 bases between. Germline V gene lookup returns CDR1 MDHEN and CDR2 SYDVKM. The CDR3 has 16 amino acids. Filled out from reference TRBV28 and TRBJ2-6, the complete variable domain reads DVKVTQSSRYLVKRTGEKVFLECVQDMDHENMFWYRQDPGLGLRLIYFSYDVKMKEKGDIPEGYSVSREKKERFSLILESASTNQTSMYLCASSLSGGAGANVLTFGAGSRLTVL.

This clone was observed a handful of times. This chain links TRBV5-8 with TRBJ2-6; D not resolved. Germline V lookup: CDR1 SGHTS, CDR2 YDEGEE. Trimming shortened V by 5 bases and J by 2 bases, and 5 bases separated the two germline ends. The CDR3 contains 13 residues. CDR3 sequence (DNA): TGTGCCAGCAGTTACGCTGGGGCCAACGTCCTGACTTTC. It specifies CASSYAGANVLTF.

This chain links TRBV2 with TRBJ1-5; tentative D call: TRBD1 (5 bases). Germline loops: CDR1 SNHLY, CDR2 FYNNEI. CDR3 length equals 13 residues. Trimming cost V 10 bases and J 3 bases, with 13 bases left between them. The CDR3: CAITPGNNQPQHF. The CDR3 nucleotides read TGTGCCATCACACCAGGGAACAATCAGCCCCAGCATTTT.

The chain combines TRBV13 with TRBJ2-5; D remains unclear. Trimming took off 1 base at V and 5 bases at J, with 8 bases between the two ends. Per the germline V gene, CDR1 is PRHDT and CDR2 is FYEKMQ (reference sequence). The CDR3 runs to 13 residues. The CDR3 nucleotides are TGTGCCAGCAGCTTAGTCCCGTTTGAGACCCAGTACTTC. Its translation: CASSLVPFETQYF.

This clone has only one observation. The gene calls are TRBV6-5 and TRBJ2-7; 9 bases are a match to TRBD1. The germline V gene encodes CDR1 MNHEY and CDR2 SVGAGI. The CDR3 length is 14 residues. The ends lost 7 bases at V and 4 bases at J; junction bases unmatched: 8. In DNA form, the CDR3 reads TGTGCCAGCACCCCGGGGACAGGGATTTACGAGCAGTACTTC. Its translation is CASTPGTGIYEQYF.

The gene calls are TRBV2 and TRBJ2-6, with D unresolved. The CDR3 contains 14 residues. CDR1 and CDR2 (germline): SNHLY, FYNNEI. The V end was cut by 4 bases, the J end by 2 bases, with 6 bases between. The CDR3 here is CASSGTAGANVLTF. CDR3 sequence (DNA): TGTGCCAGCAGTGGGACGGCTGGGGCCAACGTCCTGACTTTC. Supplemented by reference TRBV2 and TRBJ2-6, the full variable domain reads EPEVTQTPSHQVTQMGQEVILRCVPISNHLYFYWYRQILGQKVEFLVSFYNNEISEKSEIFDDQFSVERPDGSNFTLKIRSTKLEDSAMYFCASSGTAGANVLTFGAGSRLTVL.

A remark on this clone: At one boundary the junction diverges from the germline segment, which might be a read error. The rearrangement uses TRBV29-1 and TRBJ2-5, with 14 nucleotides matching TRBD2. The CDR3 extends over 13 amino acids. Germline CDR1 and CDR2: SQVTM and ANQGSEA. CDR3 residues: CSVYGTSGSPSDF. CDR3 DNA: TGCAGCGTTTACGGGACTAGCGGGAGCCCGAGCGACTTC.

The table lists this clone with a few counts. The V and J genes are TRBV19 and TRBJ2-1, with D tentatively TRBD1 or TRBD2 (5 bases each). CDR1 and CDR2 (germline): LNHDA, SQIVND (reference sequence). V gave up 3 bases and J gave up 8 bases, with 14 bases separating them. The CDR3 covers 14 residues. The CDR3 bases are TGTGCCAGTAGTATTTTGGGGGTAAGCCATGAGCAGTTCTTC. As protein: CASSILGVSHEQFF.

This clone has ten or more counts. V usage is TRBV4-1 and J usage is TRBJ2-1, with 10 bases identical to TRBD2. Germline-derived CDR1 and CDR2 are MGHRA and YSYEKL. This CDR3 region has 16 residues. After removal of 3 bases from V and 4 bases from J, the junction contained 6 bases not matched to a gene. The CDR3 nucleotides read TGCGCCAGCAGCCACGCTACTAGCGGGATTTACAATGAGCAGTTCTTC. Translation: CASSHATSGIYNEQFF.

This clone was seen more than once but under ten times. This chain uses TRBV27 with TRBJ2-1, with TRBD2 matching over 10 bases. Germline V gene sequence: CDR1 MNHEY, CDR2 SMNVEV (reference sequence). This CDR3 region has 14 residues. After removal of 9 bases from V and 7 bases from J, the junction contained 9 bases not matched to a gene. The CDR3 sequence is CASGTSEKQNEQFF. The DNA of the CDR3 is TGTGCCAGTGGGACTAGCGAAAAGCAAAATGAGCAGTTCTTC.

V gene TRBV29-1 combines with J gene TRBJ2-2; D tentatively reads TRBD1 or TRBD2 (6 bases each). This CDR3 spans 14 amino acids. The germline gives CDR1 SQVTM, CDR2 ANQGSEA. The V gene lost 2 bases and the J gene lost 2 bases, with 9 bases spanning the gap. In DNA, the CDR3 is TGCAGCGTTGAAAGGGGGGTTAACACCGGGGAGCTGTTTTTT. Its protein product is CSVERGVNTGELFF.

This clone appeared a few times. This rearrangement joins TRBV14 to TRBJ2-1, with 10 bases fitting TRBD1. With V trimmed by 2 bases and J by 8 bases, 9 bases remained unmatched. The CDR3 spans 16 residues. CDR1 and CDR2 from the germline V gene are SGHDN and FVKESK. The CDR3 reads CASSQRPGQGEDEQFF. The CDR3 coding sequence is TGTGCCAGCAGCCAAAGGCCAGGACAGGGGGAGGATGAGCAGTTCTTC.

This clone was observed a few times. The chain carries TRBV11-2 and TRBJ2-3; D uncertain. V was cut by 1 base and J by 4 bases, with 6 bases left in between. Germline lookup yields CDR1 SGHAT and CDR2 FQNNGV. There are 13 residues in the CDR3. The chain's CDR3 is CASSLGRPDTQYF. The CDR3 DNA sequence: TGTGCCAGCAGCTTAGGTCGTCCAGATACGCAGTATTTT.

This clone was counted between two and nine times. V gene TRBV29-1 combines with J gene TRBJ2-7; D could derive from TRBD1 or TRBD2 (6 bases each). The CDR3 is 15 residues long. The germline gives CDR1 SQVTM, CDR2 ANQGSEA. CDR3 residues: CSAKGSAGQAYEQYF. CDR3 bases: TGCAGTGCCAAAGGTAGCGCGGGACAAGCCTACGAGCAGTACTTC.

This clone showed up many times. This chain connects TRBV7-8 to TRBJ2-5; 7 nucleotides agree with TRBD1. The germline CDR1 and CDR2 sequences are SGHVS and FQNEAQ. Losses at the gene ends were 5 bases for V and 5 bases for J; bases not matched to a gene: 14. The CDR3 is 16 amino acids. The CDR3 bases are TGTGCCAGCAGCCAAGTGTCTAGCCCGGACAGGGAGACCCAGTACTTC. Translating it yields CASSQVSSPDRETQYF.